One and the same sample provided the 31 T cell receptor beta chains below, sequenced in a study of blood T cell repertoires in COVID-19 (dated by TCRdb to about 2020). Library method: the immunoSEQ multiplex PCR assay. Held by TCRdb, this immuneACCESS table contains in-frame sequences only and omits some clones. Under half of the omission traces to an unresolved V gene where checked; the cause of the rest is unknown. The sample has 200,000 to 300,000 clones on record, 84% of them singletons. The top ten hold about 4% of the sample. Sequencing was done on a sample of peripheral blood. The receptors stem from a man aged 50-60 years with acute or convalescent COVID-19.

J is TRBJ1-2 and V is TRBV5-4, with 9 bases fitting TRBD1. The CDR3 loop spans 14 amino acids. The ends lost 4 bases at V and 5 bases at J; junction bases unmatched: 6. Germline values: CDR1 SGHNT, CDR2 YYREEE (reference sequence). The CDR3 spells CASSLGQGGYGYTF. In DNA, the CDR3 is TGTGCCAGCAGCCTGGGACAGGGTGGATATGGCTACACCTTC.

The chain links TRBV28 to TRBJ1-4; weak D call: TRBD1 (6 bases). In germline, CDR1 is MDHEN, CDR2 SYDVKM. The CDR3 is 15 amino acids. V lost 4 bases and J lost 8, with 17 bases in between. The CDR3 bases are TGTGCCAGCAGTTCGGGGGGCGCGGAAGGAGAAAAACTGTTTTTT. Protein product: CASSSGGAEGEKLFF.

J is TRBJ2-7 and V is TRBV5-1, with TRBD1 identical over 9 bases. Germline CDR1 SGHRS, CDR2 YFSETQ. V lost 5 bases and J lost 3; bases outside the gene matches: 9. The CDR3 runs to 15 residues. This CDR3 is CASRFRDRVDYEQYF. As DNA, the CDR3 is TGCGCCAGCAGATTCAGGGACAGGGTTGACTACGAGCAGTACTTC. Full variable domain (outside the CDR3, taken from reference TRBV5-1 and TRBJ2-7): KAGVTQTPRYLIKTRGQQVTLSCSPISGHRSVSWYQQTPGQGLQFLFEYFSETQRNKGNFPGRFSGRQFSNSRSEMNVSTLELGDSALYLCASRFRDRVDYEQYFGPGTRLTVT.

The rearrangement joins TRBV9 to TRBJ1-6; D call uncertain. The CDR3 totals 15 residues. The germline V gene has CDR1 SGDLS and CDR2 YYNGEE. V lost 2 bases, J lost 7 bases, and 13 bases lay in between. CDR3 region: CASSVAQTRNSPLHF. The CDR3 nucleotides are TGTGCCAGCAGCGTGGCTCAGACAAGAAATTCACCCCTCCACTTT.

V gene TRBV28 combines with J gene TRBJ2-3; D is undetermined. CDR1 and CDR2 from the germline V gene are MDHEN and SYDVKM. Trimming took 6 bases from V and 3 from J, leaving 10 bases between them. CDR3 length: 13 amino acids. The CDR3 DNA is TGTGCCAGCAGCCCTAGTGGTACAGATACGCAGTATTTT. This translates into CASSPSGTDTQYF.

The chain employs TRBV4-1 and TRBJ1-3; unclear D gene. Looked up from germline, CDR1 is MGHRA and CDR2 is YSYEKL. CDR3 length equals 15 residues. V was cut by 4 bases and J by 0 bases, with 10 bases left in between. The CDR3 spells CASSLIQYSGNTIYF. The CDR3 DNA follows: TGCGCCAGCAGCCTCATCCAGTACTCTGGAAACACCATATATTTT.

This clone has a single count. The CDR3 loop reads CASSAGTLNTEAFF. DNA of the CDR3: TGTGCCAGTAGTGCCGGGACACTGAACACTGAAGCTTTCTTT. The chain is built from TRBV19 and TRBJ1-1; weak D call: TRBD1 (6 bases). The V and J ends lost 5 bases and 0 bases respectively, with 10 bases between them. Germline CDR1 LNHDA, CDR2 SQIVND (reference sequence). The CDR3 contains 14 residues.

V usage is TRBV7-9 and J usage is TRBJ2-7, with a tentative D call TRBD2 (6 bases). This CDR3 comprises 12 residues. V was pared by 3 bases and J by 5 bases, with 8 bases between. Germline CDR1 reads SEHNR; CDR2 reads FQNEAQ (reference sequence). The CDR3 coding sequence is TGTGCCAGCAGCTTTAGGGAGGACGAGCAGTACTTC. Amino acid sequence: CASSFREDEQYF. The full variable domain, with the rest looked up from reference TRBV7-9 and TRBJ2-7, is DTGVSQNPRHKITKRGQNVTFRCDPISEHNRLYWYRQTLGQGPEFLTYFQNEAQLEKSRLLSDRFSAERPKGSFSTLEIQRTEQGDSAMYLCASSFREDEQYFGPGTRLTVT.

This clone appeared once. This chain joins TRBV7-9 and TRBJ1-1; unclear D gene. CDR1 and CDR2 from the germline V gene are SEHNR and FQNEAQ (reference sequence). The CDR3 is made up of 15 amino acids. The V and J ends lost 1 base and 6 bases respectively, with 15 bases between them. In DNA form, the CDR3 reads TGTGCCAGCAGCTTAGGAGATAACGCAGGCCCTGAAGCTTTCTTT. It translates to CASSLGDNAGPEAFF.

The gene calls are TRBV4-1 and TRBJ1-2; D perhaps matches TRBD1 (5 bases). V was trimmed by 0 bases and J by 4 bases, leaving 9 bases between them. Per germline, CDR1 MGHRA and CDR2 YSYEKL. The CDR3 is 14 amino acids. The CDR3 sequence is CASSQDRGSYGYTF. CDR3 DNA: TGCGCCAGCAGCCAAGACCGGGGGAGCTATGGCTACACCTTC.

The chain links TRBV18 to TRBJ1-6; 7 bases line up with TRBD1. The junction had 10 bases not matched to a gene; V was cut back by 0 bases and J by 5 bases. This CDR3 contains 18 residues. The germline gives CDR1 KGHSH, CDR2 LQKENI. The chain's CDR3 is CASSPPPGGDSHNSPLHF. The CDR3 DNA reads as TGTGCCAGCTCACCACCCCCCGGTGGGGACAGCCATAATTCACCCCTCCACTTT. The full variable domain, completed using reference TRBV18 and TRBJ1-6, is NAGVMQNPRHLVRRRGQEARLRCSPMKGHSHVYWYRQLPEEGLKFMVYLQKENIIDESGMPKERFSAEFPKEGPSILRIQQVVRGDSAAYFCASSPPPGGDSHNSPLHFGNGTRLTVT.

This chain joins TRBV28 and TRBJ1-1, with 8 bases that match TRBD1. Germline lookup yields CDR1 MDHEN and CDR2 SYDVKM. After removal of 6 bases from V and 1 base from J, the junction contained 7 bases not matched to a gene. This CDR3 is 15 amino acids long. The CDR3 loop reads CASSRFGQGNTEAFF. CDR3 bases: TGTGCCAGCAGCCGATTTGGACAGGGGAACACTGAAGCTTTCTTT.

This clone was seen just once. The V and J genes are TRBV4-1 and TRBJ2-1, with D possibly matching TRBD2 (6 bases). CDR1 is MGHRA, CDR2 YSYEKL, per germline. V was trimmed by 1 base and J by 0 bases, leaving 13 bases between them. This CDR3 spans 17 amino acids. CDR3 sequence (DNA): TGCGCCAGCAGCCAAGGAAGCCTAGCGTTCTCCTACAATGAGCAGTTCTTC. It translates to CASSQGSLAFSYNEQFF.

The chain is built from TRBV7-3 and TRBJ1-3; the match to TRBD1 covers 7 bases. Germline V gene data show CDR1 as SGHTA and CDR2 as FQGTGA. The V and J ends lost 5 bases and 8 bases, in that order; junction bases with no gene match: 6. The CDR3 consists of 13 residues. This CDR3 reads CASSPNRGDTIYF. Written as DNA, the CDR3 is TGTGCCAGCAGCCCAAACAGGGGAGACACCATATATTTT.

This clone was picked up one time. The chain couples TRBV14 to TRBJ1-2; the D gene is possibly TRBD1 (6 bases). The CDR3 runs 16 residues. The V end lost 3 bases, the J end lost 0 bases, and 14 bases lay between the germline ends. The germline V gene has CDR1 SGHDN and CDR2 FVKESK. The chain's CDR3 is CASSHSSGGPNYGYTF. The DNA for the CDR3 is TGTGCCAGCAGCCACTCGTCGGGGGGCCCTAACTATGGCTACACCTTC.

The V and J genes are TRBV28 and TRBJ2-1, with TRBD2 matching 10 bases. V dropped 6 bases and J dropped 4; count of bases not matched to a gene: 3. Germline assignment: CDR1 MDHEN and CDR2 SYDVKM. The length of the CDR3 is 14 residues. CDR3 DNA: TGTGCCAGCAGCCCTAGCGGGGGATACAATGAGCAGTTCTTC. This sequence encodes CASSPSGGYNEQFF.

The DNA for the CDR3 is TGTGCCAGCAGCTTGGATCTGGGACAGGCAACTAATGAAAAACTGTTTTTT. This sequence encodes CASSLDLGQATNEKLFF. The V gene is TRBV5-6, the J gene TRBJ1-4; 8 nucleotides agree with TRBD1. V was clipped by 0 bases and J by 0 bases; unmatched bases: 4. The CDR3 contains 17 residues. CDR1 and CDR2 (germline): SGHDT, YYEEEE.

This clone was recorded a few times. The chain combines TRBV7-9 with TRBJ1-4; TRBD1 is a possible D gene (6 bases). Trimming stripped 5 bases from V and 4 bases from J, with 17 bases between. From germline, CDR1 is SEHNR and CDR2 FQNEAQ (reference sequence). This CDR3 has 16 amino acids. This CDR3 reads CASSPFPGQFNEKLFF. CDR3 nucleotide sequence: TGTGCCAGCAGCCCTTTCCCCGGACAGTTTAATGAAAAACTGTTTTTT.

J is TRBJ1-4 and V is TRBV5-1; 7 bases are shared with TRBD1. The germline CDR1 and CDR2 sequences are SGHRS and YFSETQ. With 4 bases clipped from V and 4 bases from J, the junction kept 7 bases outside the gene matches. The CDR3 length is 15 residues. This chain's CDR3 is CASSQGQFLNEKLFF. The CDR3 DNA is TGCGCCAGCAGCCAGGGACAGTTTCTTAATGAAAAACTGTTTTTT.

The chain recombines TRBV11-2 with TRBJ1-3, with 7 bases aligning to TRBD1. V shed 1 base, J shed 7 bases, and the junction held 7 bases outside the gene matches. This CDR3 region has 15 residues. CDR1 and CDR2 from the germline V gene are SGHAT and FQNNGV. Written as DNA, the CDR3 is TGTGCCAGCAGCTTAGCCCCAGGGGGTGTGAACACCATATATTTT. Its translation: CASSLAPGGVNTIYF.

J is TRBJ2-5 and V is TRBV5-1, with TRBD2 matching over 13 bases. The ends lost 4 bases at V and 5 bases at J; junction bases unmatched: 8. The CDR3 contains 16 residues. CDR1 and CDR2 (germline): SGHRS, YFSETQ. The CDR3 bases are TGCGCCAGCAGCCCGGAACTAGCGGGAGGGCCCGAGACCCAGTACTTC. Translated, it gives CASSPELAGGPETQYF.

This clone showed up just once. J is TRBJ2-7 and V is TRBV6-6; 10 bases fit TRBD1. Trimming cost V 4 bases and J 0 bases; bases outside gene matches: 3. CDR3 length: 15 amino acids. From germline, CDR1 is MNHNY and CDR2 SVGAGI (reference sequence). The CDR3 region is CASSSRDRGSYEQYF. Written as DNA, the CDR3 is TGTGCCAGCAGTTCCCGGGACAGGGGCTCCTACGAGCAGTACTTC.

In DNA, the CDR3 is TGTGCCAGCAAGGAGGGTATAGGAACTGAAGCTTTCTTT. It encodes CASKEGIGTEAFF. The gene calls are TRBV7-8 and TRBJ1-1; D not certain. V was trimmed by 7 bases and J by 5 bases, leaving 14 bases between them. The CDR3 covers 13 residues. Germline V gene lookup returns CDR1 SGHVS and CDR2 FQNEAQ.

As DNA, the CDR3 is TGTGCCAGCAGCCAAGCCACGGCGGGCCAAGAGACCCAGTACTTC. This encodes CASSQATAGQETQYF. The chain has TRBV3-1 (or the pseudogene TRBV3-2) and TRBJ2-5; D may be TRBD2 (5 bases). Germline CDR1 reads LGHDT; CDR2 reads YNNKEL (reference sequence). The CDR3 length is 15 residues. V was cut by 1 base and J by 1 base, with 10 bases left in between.

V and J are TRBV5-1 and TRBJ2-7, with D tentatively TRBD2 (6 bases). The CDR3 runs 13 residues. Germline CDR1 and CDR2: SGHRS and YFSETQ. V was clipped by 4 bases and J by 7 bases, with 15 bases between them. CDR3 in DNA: TGCGCCAGCAGCCCCTGGGGGGTGGGTGAGCAGTACTTC. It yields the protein CASSPWGVGEQYF.

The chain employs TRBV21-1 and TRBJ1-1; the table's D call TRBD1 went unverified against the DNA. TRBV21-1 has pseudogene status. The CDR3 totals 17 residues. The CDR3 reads CASSKPGQGIQNTEAFF. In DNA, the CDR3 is TGTGCCAGCAGCAAACCGGGACAGGGGATCCAGAACACTGAAGCTTTCTTT.

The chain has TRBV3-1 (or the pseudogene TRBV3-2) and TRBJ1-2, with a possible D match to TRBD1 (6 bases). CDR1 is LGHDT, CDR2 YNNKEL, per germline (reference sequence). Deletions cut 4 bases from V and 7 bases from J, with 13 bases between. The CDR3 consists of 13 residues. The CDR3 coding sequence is TGTGCCAGCAGCCCGAAAGGGGGAAGTGGCTACACCTTC. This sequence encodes CASSPKGGSGYTF.

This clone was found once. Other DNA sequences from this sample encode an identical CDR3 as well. CDR3 region: CASSYSRYNEQFF. In nucleotides, the CDR3 is TGTGCCAGCAGTTACTCGAGATACAATGAGCAGTTCTTC. The chain has TRBV6-5 and TRBJ2-1; unclear D gene. V was shortened by 0 bases and J by 4 bases, with 4 bases between the two germline ends. This CDR3 has 13 amino acids. Germline V gives CDR1 MNHEY, CDR2 SVGAGI.

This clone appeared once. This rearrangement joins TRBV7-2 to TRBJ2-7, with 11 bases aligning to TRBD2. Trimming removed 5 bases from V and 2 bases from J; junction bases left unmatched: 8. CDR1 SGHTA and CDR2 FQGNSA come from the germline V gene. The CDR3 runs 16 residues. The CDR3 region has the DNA TGTGCCAGCAGCGCCGCGGGGACTAGCGGTGCCTACGAGCAGTACTTC. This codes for CASSAAGTSGAYEQYF.

CDR3 sequence reads: CASRPGGKSTDTQYF. The CDR3 region has the DNA TGTGCCAGCAGGCCAGGGGGTAAAAGCACAGATACGCAGTATTTT. The chain joins TRBV6-5 to TRBJ2-3, with TRBD1 matching 7 bases. Germline assignment: CDR1 MNHEY and CDR2 SVGAGI. The CDR3 spans 15 residues. J lost 0 bases, V lost 6 bases, and 6 bases had no gene match.

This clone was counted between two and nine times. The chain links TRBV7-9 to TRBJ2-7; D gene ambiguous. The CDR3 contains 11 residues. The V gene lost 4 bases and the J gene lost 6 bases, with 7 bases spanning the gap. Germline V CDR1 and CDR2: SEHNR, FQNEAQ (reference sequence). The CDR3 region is CASSWAREQYF. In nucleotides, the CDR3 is TGTGCCAGCAGCTGGGCTCGCGAGCAGTACTTC.